This T cell receptor (beta chain) originates from a study of cytomegalovirus exposure and HLA in healthy donors. Study context: Under 90% of 350 to 400 genotyped donors fell in the Caucasian-associated ancestry cluster.

Primers included in the PCR were 60 Vbeta and 13 Jbeta primers. Per the original data handling: The authors later counted about 80 million unique TCR beta chains, approximately 12 million of them shared. Profiling relied on immunoSEQ multiplex PCR, and the TCRdb table lists in-frame clones only, not all of them. The DNA gave D and trimming, while V, J and clone size come from that table. The sample lists 75,000 to 100,000 clones, over 65% occurring once. The CDR3 consists of 16 residues. Per the germline V gene, CDR1 is SGHRS and CDR2 is YFSETQ. The ends were cut back, 0 bases at V and 1 base at J, with 11 bases in the middle. Points from the study as a whole: TCR beta chains associated with HLA were, in a later analysis, more clonally expanded than equally common others. V- and J-gene trimming of TCR beta was linked (in a later analysis) to a missense DCLRE1C variant.

Notes on this clone: What it binds is not known.

The chain carries TRBV5-1 and TRBJ2-1, with D possibly TRBD2 on 5 matching bases. The specimen was PBMCs. The source of this sequence is a male donor in good health and CMV-seronegative. DNA of the CDR3: TGCGCCAGCAGCTTGGATTCGGGGTTGTCCTACAATGAGCAGTTCTTC. Encoded protein: CASSLDSGLSYNEQFF.